This TCR beta chain was recorded in a study of blood T cells in healthy people across ages. For the study at large: There was about one barcoded beta molecule captured by template switching per two T cells.

A sample-barcoded 5' primer and a J-beta primer mix were used in a second PCR of roughly 7 to 11 cycles. In TCRdb, the 5' RACE reads were re-called with MiXCR into one record per CDR3 protein. The profile shows around 1,900,000 distinct CDR3 sequences, approximately 40% of them singletons. The CDR3 covers 17 residues. Germline V gives CDR1 MNHEY, CDR2 SVGEGT. This clonotype was observed a handful of times. V and J are TRBV6-2 or TRBV6-3 and TRBJ2-5, with a tentative D call TRBD1 (6 bases). TRBJ2-7 matches the DNA end more closely, so the J call is doubtful. The material sequenced was blood. The TCR was taken from a human donor in good health. CDR3 sequence reads: CASSLLWGRGRSLEQYF. The DNA of the CDR3 is TGTGCCAGCAGTTTACTATGGGGGCGAGGACGGAGCCTCGAGCAGTACTTC.